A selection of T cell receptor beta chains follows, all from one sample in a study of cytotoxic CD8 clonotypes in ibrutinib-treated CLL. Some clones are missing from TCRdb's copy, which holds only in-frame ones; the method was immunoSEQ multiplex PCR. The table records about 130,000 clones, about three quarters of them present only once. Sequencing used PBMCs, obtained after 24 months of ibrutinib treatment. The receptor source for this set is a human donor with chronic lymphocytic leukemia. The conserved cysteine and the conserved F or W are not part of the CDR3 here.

CDR3aa: AWSVRGARTEAF
len: 12
j_gene: TRBJ1-1
v_gene: TRBV30

CDR3aa: ASSQEVRDEQF
len: 11
j_gene: TRBJ2-1
v_gene: TRBV4-3

CDR3aa: ASSGRVTQY
len: 9
j_gene: TRBJ2-5
v_gene: TRBV9

CDR3aa: AISESGRRDTEAF
len: 13
j_gene: TRBJ1-1
v_gene: TRBV10-3

CDR3aa: ASSIRHENYEQY
len: 12
j_gene: TRBJ2-7
v_gene: TRBV19

CDR3aa: ASSPGLAAYNEQF
len: 13
j_gene: TRBJ2-1
v_gene: TRBV19

CDR3aa: ASSEGLGAYRDEQY
len: 14
j_gene: TRBJ2-7
v_gene: TRBV6-1

CDR3aa: ASSQDPDQPQH
len: 11
j_gene: TRBJ1-5
v_gene: TRBV4-3

CDR3aa: ASRPQGQGDSETQY
len: 14
j_gene: TRBJ2-5
v_gene: TRBV28

CDR3aa: ASSLQGSMGEKLF
len: 13
j_gene: TRBJ1-4
v_gene: TRBV7-2

CDR3aa: ASSLAPLASGAYEQY
len: 15
j_gene: TRBJ2-7
v_gene: TRBV7-2

CDR3aa: ASSSGSLYGYT
len: 11
j_gene: TRBJ1-2
v_gene: TRBV28

CDR3aa: ASSHQQGETQY
len: 11
j_gene: TRBJ2-5
v_gene: TRBV4-3